These T cell receptor beta chains were read from a single sample in a study of T cell responses to AZD1222 COVID-19 vaccine. Clones were read by immunoSEQ multiplex PCR, and TCRdb kept only the in-frame ones, dropping some. The sample has roughly 84,000 clones; approximately 88% are singletons. Here the sequenced sample was peripheral blood, taken 28 days after the second AZD1222 dose. These receptors were collected from an adult who received the AZD1222 COVID-19 vaccine. Each CDR3 is given with its conserved first and last residue. Fields, in order: V gene, J gene, clone size, CDR3 protein. The size entry is marked missing in some rows and otherwise reads once, few, many or a size class.

V gene: TRBV5-1; J gene: TRBJ1-3; clone size: .; CDR3 protein: CASRQQGWGNTIYF
V gene: TRBV6-2/TRBV6-3; J gene: TRBJ1-2; clone size: .; CDR3 protein: CASSLLDRGHGYTF
V gene: TRBV5-1; J gene: TRBJ1-4; clone size: .; CDR3 protein: CASSLIGTHNEKLFF
V gene: TRBV9; J gene: TRBJ2-7; clone size: .; CDR3 protein: CASSSVGGGSYEQYF
V gene: TRBV20-1; J gene: TRBJ1-2; clone size: .; CDR3 protein: CSAVDRYGYTF
V gene: TRBV28; J gene: TRBJ2-7; clone size: once; CDR3 protein: CASSASGGEVEQYF
V gene: TRBV28; J gene: TRBJ1-5; clone size: .; CDR3 protein: CASSFVATVSNQPQHF
V gene: TRBV9; J gene: TRBJ2-1; clone size: .; CDR3 protein: CASSVYLYADNEQFF
V gene: TRBV29-1; J gene: TRBJ1-3; clone size: .; CDR3 protein: CSTQDSGNTIYF
V gene: TRBV7-6; J gene: TRBJ1-2; clone size: .; CDR3 protein: CASSPGQDYGYTF
V gene: TRBV30; J gene: TRBJ1-5; clone size: .; CDR3 protein: CAWSEGLGDQPQHF
V gene: TRBV3-1/TRBV3-2; J gene: TRBJ1-4; clone size: .; CDR3 protein: CASSQASEKLFF
V gene: TRBV29-1; J gene: TRBJ2-1; clone size: .; CDR3 protein: CGVDGWRRNEQFF
V gene: TRBV4-3; J gene: TRBJ1-2; clone size: .; CDR3 protein: CASSQDLGANYGYTF
V gene: TRBV28; J gene: TRBJ2-7; clone size: .; CDR3 protein: CASSGSPGTGQGTYEQYF
V gene: TRBV3-1/TRBV3-2; J gene: TRBJ2-1; clone size: .; CDR3 protein: CASSQGRTSGGRNEQFF
V gene: TRBV3-1/TRBV3-2; J gene: TRBJ1-4; clone size: .; CDR3 protein: CASAPGGLNEKLFF
V gene: TRBV4-1; J gene: TRBJ1-5; clone size: .; CDR3 protein: CASSHLGQPQHF
V gene: TRBV6-5; J gene: TRBJ2-3; clone size: .; CDR3 protein: CASSYQTTDTQYF
V gene: TRBV27; J gene: TRBJ1-4; clone size: few; CDR3 protein: CASSPGGEKLFF
V gene: TRBV7-8; J gene: TRBJ1-2; clone size: .; CDR3 protein: CASSFRGAGYGYTF
V gene: TRBV10-3; J gene: TRBJ1-5; clone size: .; CDR3 protein: CAITSDREVQPQHF
V gene: TRBV10-1; J gene: TRBJ2-7; clone size: few; CDR3 protein: CASSDPQPRQRSSYEQYF
V gene: TRBV11-3; J gene: TRBJ2-1; clone size: .; CDR3 protein: CASSLAISSYNEQFF
V gene: TRBV28; J gene: TRBJ1-2; clone size: once; CDR3 protein: CASSSGGTGEEGYTF
V gene: TRBV19; J gene: TRBJ1-4; clone size: .; CDR3 protein: CASSLQGATNEKLFF
V gene: TRBV11-3; J gene: TRBJ1-1; clone size: .; CDR3 protein: CASSLGLNTEAFF
V gene: TRBV6-1; J gene: TRBJ2-5; clone size: .; CDR3 protein: CATGRDQETQYF
V gene: TRBV4-2; J gene: TRBJ1-4; clone size: .; CDR3 protein: CASSQDLIERAGATNEKLFF
V gene: TRBV25-1; J gene: TRBJ2-7; clone size: .; CDR3 protein: CASSEFSGGSSYEQYF
V gene: TRBV7-9; J gene: TRBJ1-1; clone size: .; CDR3 protein: CASSLDGTGVLAFF
V gene: TRBV5-1; J gene: TRBJ2-6; clone size: .; CDR3 protein: CASSFTGGTGANVLTF
V gene: TRBV11-3; J gene: TRBJ1-5; clone size: .; CDR3 protein: CAGTQPQHF
V gene: TRBV7-2; J gene: TRBJ1-6; clone size: .; CDR3 protein: CASSLYRGPNSPLHF
V gene: TRBV5-1; J gene: TRBJ1-3; clone size: .; CDR3 protein: CASSPLPSSGNTIYF
V gene: TRBV2; J gene: TRBJ2-7; clone size: once; CDR3 protein: CASSDVDLNSYEQYF
V gene: TRBV7-2; J gene: TRBJ2-7; clone size: .; CDR3 protein: CASSAGLAQSRFEQYF
V gene: TRBV30; J gene: TRBJ1-3; clone size: .; CDR3 protein: CAWSGNTIYF
V gene: TRBV14; J gene: TRBJ2-5; clone size: .; CDR3 protein: CASSQNRETQYF
V gene: TRBV4-3; J gene: TRBJ1-2; clone size: .; CDR3 protein: CASSQERATRGGYTF
V gene: TRBV9; J gene: TRBJ1-2; clone size: .; CDR3 protein: CASSVWDSSIDGYTF
V gene: TRBV18; J gene: TRBJ1-1; clone size: .; CDR3 protein: CASSATGVTEAFF
V gene: TRBV9; J gene: TRBJ2-1; clone size: .; CDR3 protein: CASSVGGSKINNEQFF
V gene: TRBV11-2; J gene: TRBJ1-4; clone size: .; CDR3 protein: CASSLDFGSATNEKLFF
V gene: TRBV5-1; J gene: TRBJ1-5; clone size: once; CDR3 protein: CASSPDGRNQPQHF
V gene: TRBV28; J gene: TRBJ2-5; clone size: .; CDR3 protein: CASSGRTPPHQETQYF
V gene: TRBV7-3; J gene: TRBJ1-3; clone size: .; CDR3 protein: CASSPTPSGNTIYF
V gene: TRBV11-3; J gene: TRBJ1-3; clone size: .; CDR3 protein: CASSLQTGTLGNTIYF
V gene: TRBV11-2; J gene: TRBJ1-1; clone size: .; CDR3 protein: CASSSQGGTEAFF
V gene: TRBV5-1; J gene: TRBJ1-4; clone size: .; CDR3 protein: CASSLVGGRVPEKLFF
V gene: TRBV5-5; J gene: TRBJ1-6; clone size: .; CDR3 protein: CASSDAGFGYNSPLHF
V gene: TRBV18; J gene: TRBJ2-7; clone size: .; CDR3 protein: CASSPEYEQYF
V gene: TRBV9; J gene: TRBJ2-2; clone size: .; CDR3 protein: CASSVASGTVNTGELFF